The TCR beta chain under discussion was sequenced for a study of T cells in Graves' hyperthyroidism and ophthalmopathy. The germline gives CDR1 SGHRS, CDR2 YFSETQ. The CDR3 is 14 residues long. V gave up 4 bases and J gave up 2 bases, with 12 bases separating them. General study results and limits: Blood also contained most expanded thyroid clonotypes above 0.001.

Many counts were recorded for this clonotype. Its antigen is still unknown. Amplified regions were TCR beta CDR3 sequences from RNA transcripts. With the HTBI primer set, the TCR CDR3 went through a first round of RT-PCR. MiXCR, applied by TCRdb to the multiplex PCR reads, yields one record per CDR3 protein. The sample includes about 500,000 distinct CDR3 sequences, over 15% seen only once; the top ten take around a sixth. Diagnoses were made from clinical symptoms, serum measures (thyroxine and TRAb), thyroid ultrasound and orbital computed tomography. The source material was blood. The receptor's source is a woman aged 18-29 years with Graves' hyperthyroidism. The chain is built from TRBV5-1 and TRBJ1-2, with D hard to call. In DNA form, the CDR3 reads TGCGCCAGCAGCCCGAGCTTTGGGAACTATGGCTACACCTTC. This translates into CASSPSFGNYGYTF.